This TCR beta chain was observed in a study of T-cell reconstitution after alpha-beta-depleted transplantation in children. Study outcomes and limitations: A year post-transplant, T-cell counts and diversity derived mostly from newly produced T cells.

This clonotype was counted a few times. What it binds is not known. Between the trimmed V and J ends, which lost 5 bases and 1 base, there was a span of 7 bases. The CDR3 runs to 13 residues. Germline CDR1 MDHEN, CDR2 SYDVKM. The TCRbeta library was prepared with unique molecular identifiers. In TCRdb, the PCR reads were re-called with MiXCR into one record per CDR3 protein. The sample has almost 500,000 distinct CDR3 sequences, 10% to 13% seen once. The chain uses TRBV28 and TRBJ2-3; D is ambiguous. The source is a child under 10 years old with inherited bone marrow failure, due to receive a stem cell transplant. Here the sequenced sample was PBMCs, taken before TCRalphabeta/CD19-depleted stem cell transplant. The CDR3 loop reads CASSVIGTDTQYF. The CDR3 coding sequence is TGTGCCAGCAGTGTTATCGGCACAGATACGCAGTATTTT.